The 32 T cell receptor beta chains listed next were all sequenced from one sample in a study of cytomegalovirus exposure and HLA in healthy donors. 60 Vbeta and 13 Jbeta primers were used in PCR. This table comes from immunoSEQ multiplex PCR, and its TCRdb copy is limited to in-frame clones, with some not included. The table shows about 82,000 clones, with roughly a tenth occurring only once. Sequenced: PBMCs. The receptors shown here come from a man aged 60 to 69 in good health and CMV-seropositive.

This clone appeared a few times. This chain connects TRBV10-3 to TRBJ2-7, with TRBD1 matching over 9 bases. This CDR3 comprises 20 residues. From germline, CDR1 is ENHRY and CDR2 SYGVKD. J lost 2 bases, V lost 0 bases, and 17 bases had no gene match. CDR3 region: CAISESLGTGLGMRAYEQYF. The DNA for the CDR3 is TGTGCCATCAGTGAGTCTCTCGGGACAGGGCTTGGTATGCGGGCCTACGAGCAGTACTTC.

This clone has a count of ten or more. This chain connects TRBV7-6 to TRBJ2-3, with D uncertain. V shed 4 bases and J shed 5 bases, with 7 bases lying between them. This CDR3 spans 12 amino acids. Looked up from germline, CDR1 is SGHVS and CDR2 is FNYEAQ. DNA for the CDR3: TGTGCCAGCAGCTCGACGGGAGATACGCAGTATTTT. This encodes CASSSTGDTQYF.

This clone occurred a few times. This sequence joins TRBV30 and TRBJ1-5; 7 bases map to TRBD1. V lost 5 bases and J lost 2; bases outside the gene matches: 3. This CDR3 comprises 13 residues. CDR1 GTSNPN and CDR2 SVGIG come from the germline V gene (reference sequence). In DNA form, the CDR3 reads TGTGCCTGGGCTACAGGGGGCAATCAGCCCCAGCATTTT. This translates into CAWATGGNQPQHF.

In nucleotides, the CDR3 is TGTGCCAGTAGATTCGGGGGTGAGCAGTTCTTC. The encoded protein is CASRFGGEQFF. The chain is built from TRBV19 and TRBJ2-1, with D maybe TRBD2 (6 bases). The CDR3 is made up of 11 amino acids. Germline values: CDR1 LNHDA, CDR2 SQIVND (reference sequence). Deletions cut 6 bases from V and 9 bases from J, with 9 bases between.

This clone was observed a handful of times. J is TRBJ1-5 and V is TRBV28; no clear D gene. The CDR3 loop spans 9 amino acids. The V end lost 6 bases, the J end lost 13 bases, and 7 bases lay between the germline ends. In germline, CDR1 is MDHEN, CDR2 SYDVKM. The CDR3 DNA follows: TGTGCCAGCAGCCCTGTGCAGCATTTT. Amino acids: CASSPVQHF.

This clone has more than one count but fewer than ten. The rearrangement links TRBV5-1 to TRBJ2-1; 7 bases line up with TRBD1. Trimming cost V 5 bases and J 5 bases; bases outside gene matches: 7. Germline V gene lookup returns CDR1 SGHRS and CDR2 YFSETQ. The CDR3 has 14 amino acids. The CDR3 region has the DNA TGCGCCAGCAGTTGGGACAGCTCTAACAATGAGCAGTTCTTC. Amino acids: CASSWDSSNNEQFF.

The rearrangement uses TRBV9 and TRBJ2-7; unclear D gene. The CDR3 is 13 amino acids. The germline V gene encodes CDR1 SGDLS and CDR2 YYNGEE. Between the trimmed V and J ends, which lost 4 bases and 8 bases, there was a span of 16 bases. In DNA, the CDR3 is TGTGCCAGCAGCCCAGAGTTAGTTGGGCAGCAGTACGTC. Its translation: CASSPELVGQQYV.

This clone was counted between two and nine times. The CDR3 nucleotides read TGTGCCAGCAGCCCAAGAGGCGGGGCCCAAGAGACCCAGTACTTC. Translating gives CASSPRGGAQETQYF. This chain uses TRBV7-2 with TRBJ2-5; D might be TRBD2 (6 bases). The CDR3 totals 15 residues. CDR1 and CDR2 (germline): SGHTA, FQGNSA. The ends were cut back, 5 bases at V and 1 base at J, with 14 bases in the middle.

The sample holds a few counts of this clone. The chain uses TRBV4-2 and TRBJ1-4; TRBD1 aligns across 7 bases. J lost 11 bases, V lost 3 bases, and 12 bases had no gene match. This CDR3 contains 15 residues. CDR1 and CDR2 (germline): LGHNA, YNFKEQ. For the CDR3, the DNA is TGTGCCAGCAGCCAGCCACGGACAGGAGCAGCCAAACTGTTTTTT. Amino acids: CASSQPRTGAAKLFF.

The rearrangement links TRBV19 to TRBJ1-4; 7 bases are shared with TRBD1. The V gene end was trimmed by 6 bases and the J gene end by 4 bases; junction bases not matched to a gene: 5. The CDR3 is made up of 14 amino acids. Germline CDR1 and CDR2: LNHDA and SQIVND (reference sequence). CDR3 in amino acids: CASRGGQDNEKLFF. CDR3 nucleotide sequence: TGTGCCAGTAGGGGCGGACAGGATAATGAAAAACTGTTTTTT.

This clone was detected only a few times. The rearrangement uses TRBV5-1 and TRBJ1-1; 9 nucleotides agree with TRBD1. This CDR3 has 15 amino acids. CDR1 and CDR2 from the germline V gene are SGHRS and YFSETQ. V lost 2 bases to trimming and J lost 3 bases; unmatched junction nucleotides: 5. The CDR3 bases are TGCGCCAGCAGCTTAGGGACAGGGTGGGACACTGAAGCTTTCTTT. It encodes CASSLGTGWDTEAFF. Full variable domain (missing parts from reference TRBV5-1 and TRBJ1-1): KAGVTQTPRYLIKTRGQQVTLSCSPISGHRSVSWYQQTPGQGLQFLFEYFSETQRNKGNFPGRFSGRQFSNSRSEMNVSTLELGDSALYLCASSLGTGWDTEAFFGQGTRLTVV.

The chain employs TRBV7-8 and TRBJ2-3, with a weak D call TRBD1 (6 bases). This CDR3 region has 15 residues. Trimming took off 8 bases at V and 3 bases at J, with 18 bases between the two ends. Germline-derived CDR1 and CDR2 are SGHVS and FQNEAQ. The CDR3 DNA follows: TGTGCCAGCGGGCACGGACAGTTTAGGACAGATACGCAGTATTTT. Its protein is CASGHGQFRTDTQYF.

This clone turned up a few times. V gene TRBV7-9 combines with J gene TRBJ2-7, with TRBD1 matching over 8 bases. V was clipped by 11 bases and J by 1 base; unmatched bases: 4. The CDR3 is 12 amino acids. Germline V CDR1 and CDR2: SEHNR, FQNEAQ (reference sequence). CDR3 DNA sequence: TGTGCCGCCAGGACAGGGTCCTACGAGCAGTACTTC. Protein product: CAARTGSYEQYF. The full variable domain, rest sourced from reference TRBV7-9 and TRBJ2-7, is DTGVSQNPRHKITKRGQNVTFRCDPISEHNRLYWYRQTLGQGPEFLTYFQNEAQLEKSRLLSDRFSAERPKGSFSTLEIQRTEQGDSAMYLCAARTGSYEQYFGPGTRLTVT.

In its sample, this clone was seen a few times. The rearrangement uses TRBV10-2 and TRBJ2-7, with 12 bases matching TRBD2. The ends lost 6 bases at V and 9 bases at J; junction bases unmatched: 15. CDR3 length equals 16 residues. Germline V CDR1 and CDR2: WSHSY, SAAADI. The CDR3 spells CASSIRLAGDVSLQYF. CDR3 sequence (DNA): TGCGCCAGCAGCATTCGACTAGCGGGAGATGTTTCGTTGCAGTACTTC.

This clone was observed a few times. This chain links TRBV5-5 with TRBJ2-7; 7 nucleotides match TRBD1. Germline values: CDR1 SGHKS, CDR2 YYEKEE (reference sequence). Trimming removed 3 bases from V and 2 bases from J; junction bases left unmatched: 8. CDR3 length: 15 amino acids. CDR3 bases: TGTGCCAGCAGCTCAATACCGGGACAGCCCTACGAGCAGTACTTC. This codes for CASSSIPGQPYEQYF.

This rearrangement joins TRBV5-1 to TRBJ2-2; maybe TRBD1 (5 bases). The CDR3 loop spans 17 amino acids. Germline V gene lookup returns CDR1 SGHRS and CDR2 YFSETQ. Trimming left V 4 bases short and J 5 bases short, with 21 bases between. CDR3 sequence: CASSQRLGTGGTGELFF. For the CDR3, the DNA is TGCGCCAGCAGCCAAAGGCTCGGTACAGGCGGAACCGGGGAGCTGTTTTTT.

J is TRBJ2-1 and V is TRBV9, with 16 bases lining up with TRBD2. This CDR3 is built from 17 residues. Losses at the gene ends were 2 bases for V and 10 bases for J; bases not matched to a gene: 9. Per germline, CDR1 SGDLS and CDR2 YYNGEE. The CDR3 reads CASSVTPGLAGGEEQFF. The CDR3 DNA is TGTGCCAGCAGCGTTACCCCGGGACTAGCGGGGGGGGAGGAGCAGTTCTTC.

The gene calls are TRBV18 and TRBJ1-3, with TRBD1 matching over 7 bases. From germline, CDR1 is KGHSH and CDR2 LQKENI. CDR3 size: 16 residues. After removal of 3 bases from V and 4 bases from J, the junction contained 9 bases not matched to a gene. CDR3 amino acids: CASSPGTVKPGNTIYF. The DNA of the CDR3 is TGTGCCAGCTCACCCGGGACAGTTAAGCCCGGAAACACCATATATTTT.

The V and J genes are TRBV5-6 and TRBJ2-1, with D possibly being TRBD2 (5 bases). Germline CDR1 is SGHDT and CDR2 is YYEEEE. V lost 1 base and J lost 9, with 11 bases in between. The CDR3 covers 13 residues. The CDR3 nucleotides read TGTGCCAGCAGCTTGCCCCCAGCGGCTGAGCAGTTCTTC. This encodes CASSLPPAAEQFF.

V and J are TRBV10-3 and TRBJ2-7; tentatively, D is TRBD1 (6 bases). Germline loops: CDR1 ENHRY, CDR2 SYGVKD. V was cut by 6 bases and J by 4 bases, with 19 bases left in between. The CDR3 is 15 amino acids. The CDR3 here is CAISEGPQGRYEQYV. The DNA for the CDR3 is TGTGCCATCAGCGAGGGGCCCCAGGGGCGGTACGAGCAGTACGTC.

This clone was detected only a few times. This chain joins TRBV6-5 and TRBJ1-2; D possibly corresponds to TRBD1 (6 bases). Trimming removed 4 bases from V and 3 bases from J, with 15 bases in between. The CDR3 covers 15 residues. Germline CDR1 is MNHEY and CDR2 is SVGAGI. The CDR3 nucleotides are TGTGCCAGCAGTTCATTTCCACGACAGGACTATGGCTACACCTTC. Its translation: CASSSFPRQDYGYTF.

This clone was observed a handful of times. The V call is TRBV7-2, the J call TRBJ1-2, with 8 bases fitting TRBD1. CDR1 and CDR2 from the germline V gene are SGHTA and FQGNSA. There are 15 residues in the CDR3. After removal of 5 bases from V and 5 bases from J, the junction contained 10 bases not matched to a gene. The CDR3 DNA follows: TGTGCCAGCAGCCACCAGACAGGGGCGGGGTATGGCTACACCTTC. Its translation is CASSHQTGAGYGYTF. Drawing the rest from reference TRBV7-2 and TRBJ1-2, the complete variable domain is GAGVSQSPSNKVTEKGKDVELRCDPISGHTALYWYRQSLGQGLEFLIYFQGNSAPDKSGLPSDRFSAERTGGSVSTLTIQRTQQEDSAVYLCASSHQTGAGYGYTFGSGTRLTVV.

This clone was counted between two and nine times. The chain carries TRBV5-1 and TRBJ2-3; 8 bases agree with TRBD2. This CDR3 spans 14 amino acids. Trimming took 0 bases from V and 3 from J; bases not matched to a gene: 0. CDR1 SGHRS and CDR2 YFSETQ come from the germline V gene. Written as DNA, the CDR3 is TGCGCCAGCAGCTTGGCGGGAGGGACAGATACGCAGTATTTT. It yields the protein CASSLAGGTDTQYF.

Comment on this clone: One junction end does not reproduce the germline sequence, and a read error may be involved. The sample has other DNA sequences that encode this CDR3 too. The V gene is TRBV2, the J gene TRBJ1-6, with TRBD1 identical over 7 bases. CDR1 and CDR2 (germline): SNHLY, FYNNEI. The CDR3 is 14 amino acids. CDR3 sequence: CASTQDRFNSPLHF. CDR3 in DNA: TGTGCCAGCACCCAGGACAGGTTCAATTCACCCCTACACTTT.

This clone was seen a few times. The chain links TRBV5-4 to TRBJ2-3; possible D gene TRBD2, 7 bases. CDR1 SGHNT and CDR2 YYREEE come from the germline V gene (reference sequence). V dropped 4 bases and J dropped 3 bases, with 15 bases sitting between them. CDR3 length equals 15 residues. CDR3 amino acids: CASSLGGPGTDTQYF. Here the CDR3 DNA reads TGTGCCAGCAGCCTGGGGGGGCCGGGGACAGATACGCAGTATTTT.

This rearrangement joins TRBV6-5 to TRBJ2-2; 10 bases map to TRBD1. Germline assignment: CDR1 MNHEY and CDR2 SVGAGI. The CDR3 runs 14 residues. The junction had 9 bases not matched to a gene; V was cut back by 11 bases and J by 6 bases. The CDR3 here is CAASGQGFSGELFF. In nucleotides, the CDR3 is TGTGCCGCCTCGGGACAGGGGTTTTCCGGGGAGCTGTTTTTT.

A few counts support this clone. The V gene is TRBV19, the J gene TRBJ1-5; D unresolved. The CDR3 consists of 14 residues. V lost 7 bases to trimming and J lost 0 bases, with 10 bases between them. The germline V gene encodes CDR1 LNHDA and CDR2 SQIVND (reference sequence). CDR3 in amino acids: CASNGLNSNQPQHF. CDR3 in DNA: TGTGCCAGTAACGGACTGAATAGCAATCAGCCCCAGCATTTT.

CDR3 DNA: TGTGCCAGCAGCCCAGGGAAAGGGTACCCTGCAGCTTTCTTT. Its protein is CASSPGKGYPAAFF. The V call is TRBV7-2, the J call TRBJ1-1, with D maybe TRBD1 (5 bases). V was clipped by 5 bases and J by 10 bases, with 20 bases between them. CDR1 SGHTA and CDR2 FQGNSA come from the germline V gene. CDR3 length: 14 amino acids.

This clone was detected only a few times. J is TRBJ2-2 and V is TRBV9; no definite D call. This CDR3 comprises 15 residues. Trimming took off 0 bases at V and 5 bases at J, with 11 bases between the two ends. Per the germline V gene, CDR1 is SGDLS and CDR2 is YYNGEE. The CDR3 loop reads CASSVGLGRTGELFF. The CDR3 DNA is TGTGCCAGCAGCGTAGGCCTTGGTCGGACCGGGGAGCTGTTTTTT.

This clone has more than one count but fewer than ten. This chain uses TRBV2 with TRBJ1-1; D is ambiguous. Germline V gene sequence: CDR1 SNHLY, CDR2 FYNNEI. The V and J ends lost 3 bases and 11 bases respectively, with 10 bases between them. The CDR3 runs to 11 residues. This chain's CDR3 is CASSDSQTAFF. The CDR3 bases are TGTGCCAGCAGTGATAGCCAAACGGCTTTCTTT.

There are a few counts of this clone. The V call is TRBV28, the J call TRBJ2-1; 10 bases agree with TRBD2. The CDR3 contains 17 residues. Germline V gene data show CDR1 as MDHEN and CDR2 as SYDVKM. V dropped 6 bases and J dropped 0; count of bases not matched to a gene: 8. CDR3 sequence: CASRKAGGPISYNEQFF. CDR3 in DNA: TGTGCCAGCAGGAAAGCGGGAGGGCCGATCTCCTACAATGAGCAGTTCTTC.

This clone was observed a handful of times. The rearrangement joins TRBV7-3 to TRBJ2-7, with TRBD1 identical over 8 bases. This CDR3 is built from 18 residues. The V segment lost 5 bases and the J segment 1 base; nucleotides outside the gene matches: 16. CDR1 and CDR2 (germline): SGHTA, FQGTGA. CDR3 residues: CASSPGQGDLNWSYEQYF. The CDR3 DNA reads TGTGCCAGCAGCCCAGGACAGGGCGATCTTAATTGGTCCTACGAGCAGTACTTC.